The present TCR beta chain was sequenced within a study of Graves' ophthalmopathy and Graves' hyperthyroidism. The authors amplified TCR beta CDR3 regions, and they did so from RNA transcripts for repertoire sequencing. HTBI primers primed a first-round RT-PCR, and a second-round multiplex PCR followed. MiXCR, run by TCRdb on the multiplex PCR reads, gives a single entry per CDR3 protein. The sample contains some 520,000 distinct CDR3 sequences, about 15% of which appear only once. The CDR3 loop spans 13 amino acids. The V gene lost 7 bases and the J gene lost 3 bases, with 9 bases spanning the gap. Germline loops: CDR1 SNHLY, CDR2 FYNNEI. Ten or more counts support this clonotype.

Sample: blood. The chain employs TRBV2 and TRBJ2-2, with D uncertain. The TCR originated in a woman aged 25 to 39 with Graves' ophthalmopathy. CDR3 amino acids: CASTVIDTGELFF. DNA of the CDR3: TGTGCCAGCACTGTAATTGACACCGGGGAGCTGTTTTTT.